This T cell receptor beta chain is drawn from a study of CXCR3-negative and CXCR3-positive naive CD8 T cells. Findings and limits, study-wide: Greater hydrophobicity was found in TRB CDR3s of CXCR3-positive naive cells than of CXCR3-negative naive cells.

UMI-labeled 5' RACE TRB cDNA libraries were prepared from the cells. Following a re-call of the 5' RACE reads, TCRdb has one entry per CDR3 protein and lacks DNA. Recorded for this sample: around 140,000 distinct CDR3 sequences. Of note for this clonotype: Its antigen remains unknown.

This CDR3 is 15 amino acids long. The chain recombines TRBV21-1 with TRBJ2-2; there is no DNA to check the TCRdb D call of TRBD1. TRBV21-1 is termed a pseudogene. What was sequenced was naive CXCR3+ CD8+ T cells from blood. As to subset: CD45RO-CCR7+CD27+CD95- naive CD8+ T cells expressing CXCR3 (TNR3+). This TCR was recovered from a human donor in good health. Some clones in this sample may be carry-over from other donors' samples. CDR3 residues: CASNAGTENTGELFF.